The 30 T cell receptor beta chains reported below all come from one sample, sequenced in a study of CD8+ T cells in alopecia areata. Following extraction, RNA underwent reverse transcription to cDNA, which served as the sequencing template. The method was immunoSEQ multiplex PCR; TCRdb's version includes in-frame clones alone and lacks a portion of them. The sample holds 200,000 to 250,000 clones, 67% seen once. Here the sequenced sample was CD4+ T cells sorted from blood, taken at week 0. The origin of the receptors is a human donor with alopecia areata.

This chain joins TRBV5-1 and TRBJ2-1, with 8 bases lining up with TRBD1. The germline CDR1 and CDR2 sequences are SGHRS and YFSETQ. Trimming took 0 bases from V and 9 from J; bases not matched to a gene: 5. CDR3 length: 14 amino acids. The CDR3 protein is CASSLVQGEGEQFF. Written as DNA, the CDR3 is TGCGCCAGCAGCTTGGTACAGGGGGAAGGTGAGCAGTTCTTC. Drawing the rest from reference TRBV5-1 and TRBJ2-1, the complete variable domain is KAGVTQTPRYLIKTRGQQVTLSCSPISGHRSVSWYQQTPGQGLQFLFEYFSETQRNKGNFPGRFSGRQFSNSRSEMNVSTLELGDSALYLCASSLVQGEGEQFFGPGTRLTVL.

V gene TRBV7-3 combines with J gene TRBJ1-1; 8 bases are shared with TRBD1. Per germline, CDR1 SGHTA and CDR2 FQGTGA. The V segment lost 3 bases and the J segment 4 bases; nucleotides outside the gene matches: 4. This CDR3 region has 14 residues. The CDR3 DNA is TGTGCCAGCAGCTTGGACAGGGCAGGCACTGAAGCTTTCTTT. Encoded protein: CASSLDRAGTEAFF.

This clone came up many times. The chain links TRBV10-3 to TRBJ1-2; the D is unclear. V was trimmed by 7 bases and J by 0 bases, leaving 18 bases between them. The CDR3 extends over 16 amino acids. CDR1 and CDR2 (germline): ENHRY, SYGVKD. CDR3: CAITELRGPANYGYTF. CDR3 nucleotide sequence: TGTGCCATCACAGAGCTTAGAGGACCGGCTAACTATGGCTACACCTTC.

This chain joins TRBV7-6 and TRBJ2-3; D is uncertain. The ends were cut back, 4 bases at V and 1 base at J, with 9 bases in the middle. Germline assignment: CDR1 SGHVS and CDR2 FNYEAQ. The CDR3 runs to 14 residues. CDR3 loop: CASSWKDGTDTQYF. CDR3 bases: TGTGCCAGCAGCTGGAAGGACGGCACAGATACGCAGTATTTT.

This clone was picked up one time. The J gene is TRBJ2-3, the V gene TRBV4-2; no firm D call. Trimming removed 0 bases from V and 2 bases from J, with 12 bases in between. CDR1 and CDR2 from the germline V gene are LGHNA and YNFKEQ. This CDR3 has 16 amino acids. The CDR3 sequence: CASSQERGRNTDTQYF. In DNA form, the CDR3 reads TGTGCCAGCAGCCAAGAGAGAGGTCGGAACACAGATACGCAGTATTTT.

V is TRBV29-1 and J is TRBJ2-3, with TRBD2 matching 7 bases. The J segment lost 2 bases and the V segment lost 6 bases, leaving 5 bases of the junction unmatched. From germline, CDR1 is SQVTM and CDR2 ANQGSEA. The CDR3 runs to 13 residues. CDR3 sequence: CSVRRGVTDTQYF. CDR3 DNA sequence: TGCAGCGTGAGACGGGGGGTCACAGATACGCAGTATTTT.

The genes are TRBV4-3 and TRBJ1-1; D unresolved. The CDR3 totals 15 residues. V was clipped by 0 bases and J by 3 bases, with 11 bases between them. CDR1 is LGHNA, CDR2 YSLEER, per germline. The CDR3 DNA follows: TGCGCCAGCAGCCAAGATGCCCGGGTTTACACTGAAGCTTTCTTT. Its translation: CASSQDARVYTEAFF.

This chain connects TRBV29-1 to TRBJ2-7, with unresolved D. Germline CDR1 is SQVTM and CDR2 is ANQGSEA. The V and J ends lost 4 bases and 7 bases respectively, with 14 bases between them. This CDR3 contains 12 residues. The DNA of the CDR3 is TGCAGCGTTGGGGCCCCGTCCGGGGAGCAGTACTTC. Its translation: CSVGAPSGEQYF.

This clone has a single count. V is TRBV5-4 and J is TRBJ2-7, with TRBD2 matching 10 bases. The V gene end was trimmed by 3 bases and the J gene end by 1 base; junction bases not matched to a gene: 1. The CDR3 has 14 amino acids. The V gene's germline CDR1 is SGHNT and CDR2 YYREEE (reference sequence). CDR3 nucleotide sequence: TGTGCCAGCAGCTCTAGCGGGGGATCCTACGAGCAGTACTTC. Its protein product is CASSSSGGSYEQYF.

The chain joins TRBV14 to TRBJ1-1, with TRBD1 identical over 9 bases. J gave up 6 bases and V 2 bases, and 10 bases lay outside the gene matches. The CDR3 extends over 16 amino acids. CDR1 SGHDN and CDR2 FVKESK come from the germline V gene. The CDR3 here is CASSQFVGQGKAEAFF. The CDR3 nucleotides are TGTGCCAGCAGCCAATTTGTTGGACAGGGGAAGGCTGAAGCTTTCTTT.

About this clone: Additional DNA sequences in this sample encode the identical CDR3. The chain uses TRBV29-1 and TRBJ2-7; 11 bases align to TRBD1. V lost 7 bases and J lost 4; bases outside the gene matches: 3. From germline, CDR1 is SQVTM and CDR2 ANQGSEA. The CDR3 covers 12 residues. CDR3 sequence: CSARDRGYEQYF. The CDR3 coding sequence is TGCAGCGCAAGGGACAGGGGGTACGAGCAGTACTTC.

In nucleotides, the CDR3 is TGTGCCTGGGGTTACCCCCCCAACACTGAAGCTTTCTTT. This gives the protein CAWGYPPNTEAFF. The chain has TRBV30 and TRBJ1-1; D not resolved. V was trimmed by 5 bases and J by 2 bases, leaving 12 bases between them. The CDR3 is made up of 13 amino acids. Germline CDR1 reads GTSNPN; CDR2 reads SVGIG (reference sequence).

CDR3 amino acids: CAWSGDTAGTEAFF. The CDR3 DNA reads TGTGCCTGGAGTGGGGACACGGCGGGGACTGAAGCTTTCTTT. The rearrangement joins TRBV30 to TRBJ1-1; TRBD1 might be the D (6 bases). V gave up 1 base and J gave up 5 bases, with 14 bases separating them. CDR1 GTSNPN and CDR2 SVGIG come from the germline V gene (reference sequence). This CDR3 has 14 residues. Based on the CDR3 plus reference TRBV30 and TRBJ1-1, the full variable domain is SQTIHQWPATLVQPVGSPLSLECTVEGTSNPNLYWYRQAAGRGLQLLFYSVGIGQISSEVPQNLSASRPQDRQFILSSKKLLLSDSGFYLCAWSGDTAGTEAFFGQGTRLTVV.

The V call is TRBV7-2, the J call TRBJ1-1; D unclear. Germline V gene lookup returns CDR1 SGHTA and CDR2 FQGNSA. This CDR3 has 13 amino acids. V was pared by 5 bases and J by 10 bases, with 17 bases between. The CDR3 coding sequence is TGTGCCAGCAGCCTTCGGGCAGCCCGGACAGCTTTCTTT. The encoded protein is CASSLRAARTAFF.

V is TRBV30 and J is TRBJ1-6, with TRBD1 as a possible D gene (6 bases). Trimming shortened V by 6 bases and J by 11 bases, and 17 bases separated the two germline ends. The CDR3 loop spans 13 amino acids. Germline V gene data show CDR1 as GTSNPN and CDR2 as SVGIG (reference sequence). The CDR3 is CACNRDTLTPLHF. Here the CDR3 DNA reads TGTGCCTGTAATCGGGACACCCTAACACCCCTCCACTTT.

The gene calls are TRBV6-1 and TRBJ1-4; D is ambiguous. Germline V gives CDR1 MNHNS, CDR2 SASEGT. Trimming took off 5 bases at V and 3 bases at J, with 13 bases between the two ends. The CDR3 consists of 15 residues. The DNA for the CDR3 is TGTGCCAGCAGTTGGATCAGCGGACCTAATGAAAAACTGTTTTTT. This sequence encodes CASSWISGPNEKLFF.

A word on this clone: Other DNA sequences of this sample code for an identical CDR3. The CDR3 DNA is TGTGCCTGGAGTGCGCAGGGCAATCAGCCCCAGCATTTT. This codes for CAWSAQGNQPQHF. The chain has TRBV30 and TRBJ1-5; D is unresolved. Trimming cost V 1 base and J 2 bases, with 6 bases left between them. The CDR3 spans 13 residues. Germline-derived CDR1 and CDR2 are GTSNPN and SVGIG (reference sequence).

The chain joins TRBV6-5 to TRBJ1-1; D perhaps matches TRBD1 (5 bases). This CDR3 region has 16 residues. V was pared by 0 bases and J by 1 base, with 12 bases between. The germline V gene encodes CDR1 MNHEY and CDR2 SVGAGI. The DNA of the CDR3 is TGTGCCAGCAGTTACTCGTTCAGGGTCCAGAACACTGAAGCTTTCTTT. Residues: CASSYSFRVQNTEAFF.

This chain connects TRBV11-2 to TRBJ1-1; no clear D gene. Germline CDR1 SGHAT, CDR2 FQNNGV. Trimming left V 3 bases short and J 7 bases short, with 6 bases between. The length of the CDR3 is 11 residues. DNA of the CDR3: TGTGCCAGCAGCTTGTGGGATGAAGCTTTCTTT. As protein: CASSLWDEAFF.

The chain is built from TRBV14 and TRBJ2-1; 10 nucleotides match TRBD2. The CDR3 contains 16 residues. In germline, CDR1 is SGHDN, CDR2 FVKESK. The V gene end was trimmed by 1 base and the J gene end by 7 bases; junction bases not matched to a gene: 7. The CDR3 nucleotides read TGTGCCAGCAGCCAAGTAACGGGACTAGCGAAGAATGAGCAGTTCTTC. Translation gives CASSQVTGLAKNEQFF.

The J gene is TRBJ2-3, the V gene TRBV7-2, with 9 positions matching TRBD1. The CDR3 has 15 residues. In germline, CDR1 is SGHTA, CDR2 FQGNSA. The J segment lost 0 bases and the V segment lost 3 bases, leaving 1 base of the junction unmatched. For the CDR3, the DNA is TGTGCCAGCAGCTTTGACAGGGGGAGCACAGATACGCAGTATTTT. As protein: CASSFDRGSTDTQYF. Supplemented by reference TRBV7-2 and TRBJ2-3, the full variable domain reads GAGVSQSPSNKVTEKGKDVELRCDPISGHTALYWYRQSLGQGLEFLIYFQGNSAPDKSGLPSDRFSAERTGGSVSTLTIQRTQQEDSAVYLCASSFDRGSTDTQYFGPGTRLTVL.

The chain links TRBV29-1 to TRBJ2-5, with 11 positions matching TRBD2. Germline CDR1 and CDR2: SQVTM and ANQGSEA. V lost 8 bases and J lost 1; bases outside the gene matches: 9. This CDR3 region has 15 residues. CDR3 sequence: CSLLGTSGTQETQYF. CDR3 coding DNA: TGCAGCCTCTTAGGGACTAGCGGAACCCAAGAGACCCAGTACTTC.

V usage is TRBV4-3 and J usage is TRBJ1-1; no clear D gene. The V end was cut by 4 bases, the J end by 4 bases, with 13 bases between. The CDR3 is 14 amino acids. CDR1 and CDR2 from the germline V gene are LGHNA and YSLEER. This CDR3 reads CASSPGDLSTEAFF. CDR3 DNA: TGCGCCAGCAGCCCCGGGGATTTGAGCACTGAAGCTTTCTTT.

The chain combines TRBV20-1 with TRBJ1-1; D call uncertain. The CDR3 contains 11 residues. The V end was cut by 4 bases, the J end by 6 bases, with 9 bases between. Germline loops: CDR1 DFQATT, CDR2 SNEGSKA (reference sequence). The CDR3, as DNA: TGCAGTGCTATCAAGGTTTCTGAAGCTTTCTTT. Translating it yields CSAIKVSEAFF.

Of note for this clone: Other nucleotide sequences in the sample specify the same CDR3. The chain recombines TRBV9 with TRBJ2-5; D is possibly TRBD2 (5 bases). Between the trimmed V and J ends, which lost 3 bases and 5 bases, there was a span of 8 bases. The CDR3 sequence is 12 residues long. CDR1 SGDLS and CDR2 YYNGEE come from the germline V gene. CDR3 nucleotide sequence: TGTGCCAGCAGCGCCGGCGGGGAGACCCAGTACTTC. Its translation is CASSAGGETQYF.

V gene TRBV30 combines with J gene TRBJ2-7; D is ambiguous. The V end lost 0 bases, the J end lost 4 bases, and 13 bases lay between the germline ends. Germline CDR1 and CDR2: GTSNPN and SVGIG (reference sequence). The CDR3 is made up of 14 amino acids. DNA for the CDR3: TGTGCCTGGAGTGTAACGGGCCTGTCGTACGAGCAGTACTTC. This translates into CAWSVTGLSYEQYF.

This clone appeared a few times. The chain employs TRBV15 and TRBJ2-5, with no clear D. V was clipped by 1 base and J by 5 bases, with 11 bases between them. The CDR3 has 14 amino acids. Germline V gene sequence: CDR1 LNHNV, CDR2 YYDKDF (reference sequence). The CDR3 here is CATSRVSARETQYF. In DNA form, the CDR3 reads TGTGCCACCAGCAGAGTATCAGCTAGGGAGACCCAGTACTTC.

The chain couples TRBV2 to TRBJ2-2; D unresolved. The CDR3 has 14 amino acids. The germline gives CDR1 SNHLY, CDR2 FYNNEI. Trimming removed 7 bases at V and 1 base at J, with 10 bases between. CDR3 loop: CASNAAENTGELFF. Written as DNA, the CDR3 is TGTGCCAGCAACGCGGCCGAGAACACCGGGGAGCTGTTTTTT.

This clone was seen only once. The genes are TRBV5-1 and TRBJ2-5, with a weak D call TRBD2 (6 bases). Trimming removed 4 bases at V and 2 bases at J, with 15 bases between. CDR3 length: 15 amino acids. In germline, CDR1 is SGHRS, CDR2 YFSETQ. CDR3 residues: CASSLETGLQETQYF. Here the CDR3 DNA reads TGCGCCAGCAGCCTAGAGACGGGACTTCAAGAGACCCAGTACTTC.

This clone was detected once. This chain joins TRBV9 and TRBJ1-2; D unresolved. There are 11 residues in the CDR3. Germline V gives CDR1 SGDLS, CDR2 YYNGEE. The V end was cut by 3 bases, the J end by 8 bases, with 8 bases between. The CDR3 is CASSAQRGYTF. In nucleotides, the CDR3 is TGTGCCAGCAGCGCACAGCGGGGCTACACCTTC.